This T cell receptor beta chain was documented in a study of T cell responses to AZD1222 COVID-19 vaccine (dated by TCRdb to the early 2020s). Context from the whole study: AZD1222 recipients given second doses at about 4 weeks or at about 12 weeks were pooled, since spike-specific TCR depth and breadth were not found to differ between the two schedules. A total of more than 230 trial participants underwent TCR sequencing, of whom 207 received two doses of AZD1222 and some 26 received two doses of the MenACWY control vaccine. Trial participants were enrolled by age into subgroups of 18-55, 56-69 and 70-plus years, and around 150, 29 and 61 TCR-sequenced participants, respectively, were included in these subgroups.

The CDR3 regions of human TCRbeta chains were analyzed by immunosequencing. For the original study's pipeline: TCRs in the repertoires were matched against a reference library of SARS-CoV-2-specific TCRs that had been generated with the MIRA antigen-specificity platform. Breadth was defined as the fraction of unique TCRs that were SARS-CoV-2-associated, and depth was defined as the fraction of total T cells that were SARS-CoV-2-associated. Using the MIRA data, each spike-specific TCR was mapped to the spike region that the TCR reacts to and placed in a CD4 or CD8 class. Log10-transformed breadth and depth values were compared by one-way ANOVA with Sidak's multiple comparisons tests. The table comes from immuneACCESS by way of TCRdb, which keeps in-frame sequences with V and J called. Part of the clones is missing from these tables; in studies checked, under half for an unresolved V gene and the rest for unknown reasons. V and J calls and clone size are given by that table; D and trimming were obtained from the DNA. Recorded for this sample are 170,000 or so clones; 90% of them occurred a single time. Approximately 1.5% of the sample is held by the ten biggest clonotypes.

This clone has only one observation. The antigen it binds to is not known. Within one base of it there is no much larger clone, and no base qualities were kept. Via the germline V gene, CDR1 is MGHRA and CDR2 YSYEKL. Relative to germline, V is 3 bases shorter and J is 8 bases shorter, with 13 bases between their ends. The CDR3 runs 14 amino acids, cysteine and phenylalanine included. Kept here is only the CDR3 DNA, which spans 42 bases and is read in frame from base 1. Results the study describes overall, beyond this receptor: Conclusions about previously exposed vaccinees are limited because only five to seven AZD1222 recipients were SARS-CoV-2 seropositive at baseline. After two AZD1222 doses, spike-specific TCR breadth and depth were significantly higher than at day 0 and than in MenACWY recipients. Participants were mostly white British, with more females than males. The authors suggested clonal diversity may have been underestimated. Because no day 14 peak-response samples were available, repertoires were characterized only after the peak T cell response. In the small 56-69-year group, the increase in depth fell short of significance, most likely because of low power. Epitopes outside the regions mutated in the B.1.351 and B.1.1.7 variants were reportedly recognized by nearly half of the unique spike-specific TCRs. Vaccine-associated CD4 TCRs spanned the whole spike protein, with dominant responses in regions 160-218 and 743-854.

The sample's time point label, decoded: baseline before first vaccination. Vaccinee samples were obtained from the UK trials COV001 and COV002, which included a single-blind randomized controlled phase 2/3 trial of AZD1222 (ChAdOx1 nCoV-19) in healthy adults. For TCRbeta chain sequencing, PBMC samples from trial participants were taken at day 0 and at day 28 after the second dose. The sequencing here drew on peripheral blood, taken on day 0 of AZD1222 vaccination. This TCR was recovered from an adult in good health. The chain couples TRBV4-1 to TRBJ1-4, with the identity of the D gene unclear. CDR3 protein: CASSQRAAGEKLFF. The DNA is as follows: TGCGCCAGCAGCCAGAGAGCGGCTGGGGAAAAACTGTTTTTT.